This record looks at one T cell receptor beta chain sequence and its context. This sample is drawn from a study of read filtering for tumor transcriptome and immune sequencing. From roughly 400 ng of RNA, a library with molecular barcoded alpha/delta and beta/gamma adaptors was made. Each CDR3 protein gets one entry after TCRdb re-called the reads with MiXCR. In the table there are 93,000 or so distinct CDR3 sequences, 20% to 25% of which are singletons. This CDR3 has 12 residues. Germline V gene lookup returns CDR1 SGHVS and CDR2 FNYEAQ. V lost 5 bases to trimming and J lost 6 bases, with 10 bases between them.

The chain links TRBV7-6 to TRBJ1-1; weak D call: TRBD1 (6 bases). Sequenced material: a population of CD138-negative cells sorted from bone marrow. The source is a donor aged 40 or over with multiple myeloma. The CDR3 nucleotides are TGTGCCAGCAGCCGAGGGGGGGCTGAAGCTTTCTTT. Its translation is CASSRGGAEAFF.